This T cell receptor beta chain came from a study of blood T cell repertoires in COVID-19. At the level of the study: The analysed material was cDNA or gDNA that came from T cells, B-cell-depleted T cells, or PBMCs.

TCRdb's copy holds only in-frame clones and misses some; the assay was immunoSEQ multiplex PCR. The sample holds approximately 130,000 clones; approximately 86% are singletons and the top ten take 2.3%. The CDR3 has 14 amino acids. The J segment lost 9 bases and the V segment lost 0 bases, leaving 4 bases of the junction unmatched. Germline CDR1 reads MNHEY; CDR2 reads SVGAGI. Sequenced input: PBMCs or T cells enriched from blood (not recorded which). This receptor was taken from a woman aged 45-65 years who had recovered from COVID-19. This rearrangement joins TRBV6-5 to TRBJ1-2; 10 bases are shared with TRBD1. This CDR3 reads CASSYSRQGASYTF. As DNA, the CDR3 is TGTGCCAGCAGTTACTCTCGACAGGGGGCAAGCTACACCTTC.